This section outlines one T cell receptor (beta chain) sequence together with its context. V was pared by 4 bases and J by 5 bases, with 9 bases of the junction left unmatched. The length of the CDR3 is 16 residues. Germline-derived CDR1 and CDR2 are LGHDT and YNNKEL (reference sequence). Source study methods: Amplification of reference gene primers was used by the study to estimate nucleated cell counts. Profiled with immunoSEQ multiplex PCR; TCRdb holds only in-frame clones, not every one. The V and J calls and the clone size are those of that table, but D and trimming were determined from the DNA. The sample lists about 190,000 clones, roughly 86% occurring once. The data stem from a study of blood T cell repertoires in COVID-19. As for the study in general: The samples span acute and convalescent COVID-19 from the United States, Italy and Spain. Sources were T cells, B-cell-depleted T cells, or PBMCs; the material itself was cDNA or gDNA.

The sample was peripheral blood. The rearrangement links TRBV3-1 (or the pseudogene TRBV3-2) to TRBJ2-7; TRBD2 aligns across 12 bases. The sequence derives from an older woman with active or convalescent COVID-19. CDR3 sequence reads: CASSPNPSGRAHEQYF. CDR3 nucleotides: TGTGCCAGCAGCCCGAACCCTAGCGGGAGGGCTCACGAGCAGTACTTC.